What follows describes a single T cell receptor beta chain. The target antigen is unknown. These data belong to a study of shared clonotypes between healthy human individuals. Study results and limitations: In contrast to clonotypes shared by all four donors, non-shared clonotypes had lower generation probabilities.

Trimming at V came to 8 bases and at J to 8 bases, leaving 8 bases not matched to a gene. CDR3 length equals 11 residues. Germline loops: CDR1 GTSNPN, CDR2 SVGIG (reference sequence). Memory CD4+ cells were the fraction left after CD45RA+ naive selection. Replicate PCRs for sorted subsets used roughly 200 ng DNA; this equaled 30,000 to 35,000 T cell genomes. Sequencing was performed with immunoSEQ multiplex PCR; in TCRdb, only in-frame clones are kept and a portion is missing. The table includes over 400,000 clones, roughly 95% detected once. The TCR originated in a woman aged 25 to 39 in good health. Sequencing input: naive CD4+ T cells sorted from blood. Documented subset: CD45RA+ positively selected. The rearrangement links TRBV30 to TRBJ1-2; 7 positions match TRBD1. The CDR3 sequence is CAQGGMKGYTF. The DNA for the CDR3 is TGTGCCCAGGGGGGGATGAAGGGCTACACCTTC.